The TCR beta chain described here comes from a study of cytomegalovirus exposure and HLA in healthy donors. Overall study results and limits: The presence/absence work took it that sequencing depth was about the same across donors.

The PCR contained 60 Vbeta and 13 Jbeta primers. The method was immunoSEQ multiplex PCR; TCRdb's version includes in-frame clones alone and lacks a portion of them. Of some 150,000 clones listed, 82% were seen once; the top ten hold 3% to 4%. The germline V gene encodes CDR1 MNHEY and CDR2 SMNVEV (reference sequence). The V end was cut by 3 bases, the J end by 5 bases, with 6 bases between. There are 12 residues in the CDR3. As regards this clone: No antigen is known for it.

Sequenced material: PBMCs. This chain links TRBV27 with TRBJ2-3; no clear D. The sequence was obtained from a male donor in good health and CMV-seronegative. The CDR3 bases are TGTGCCAGCAGTTTTTCTAGAGATACGCAGTATTTT. Amino acid sequence: CASSFSRDTQYF.